Reported below is one T cell receptor (beta chain). Its antigen remains unknown. This sample was taken from a study of cytomegalovirus exposure and HLA in healthy donors. Study-wide background: A prior study identified just under 120 million unique TCR beta sequences from 200 million or so T cells.

The PCR was carried out with 60 Vbeta primers and 13 Jbeta primers. The method was immunoSEQ multiplex PCR; TCRdb's version includes in-frame clones alone and lacks a portion of them. Its table lists 150,000 or so clones. Study results and limitations: The HLA-A and HLA-B alleles of most subjects were reportedly predicted accurately from TCR beta sequences. Later analysis revealed greater clonal expansion in HLA-associated TCR beta chains than in equally common others.

The CDR3 runs 12 residues. The V segment lost 7 bases and the J segment 5 bases; nucleotides outside the gene matches: 5. Per the germline V gene, CDR1 is SQVTM and CDR2 is ANQGSEA. Input material: PBMCs. The sequence came from a woman in her 50s in good health and CMV-seronegative. The chain combines TRBV29-1 with TRBJ2-5, with 9 positions matching TRBD1. The CDR3 coding sequence is TGCAGCGCTGGGACAGGGACTGAGACCCAGTACTTC. Protein sequence: CSAGTGTETQYF.